The next 16 T cell receptor beta chains were all read from a single sample in a study of T cell responses to AZD1222 COVID-19 vaccine (dated by TCRdb to about 2021). The sample's time point label, decoded: baseline before first vaccination. The library was produced with the immunoSEQ multiplex PCR assay. TCRdb limited this immuneACCESS table to in-frame rearrangements with V and J called. A share of clones is missing; checked studies link under half to unresolved V genes, and the rest is unexplained. The sample profile shows 150,000 to 200,000 clones; around 90% of them were found once. 1.3% to 1.5% of the sample goes to the ten largest clones. Here the sequenced sample was peripheral blood, taken on day 0 of AZD1222 vaccination. All receptors come from an adult in good health.

The J gene is TRBJ2-7, the V gene TRBV19; 10 bases are shared with TRBD2. V shed 4 bases, J shed 1 base, and the junction held 7 bases outside the gene matches. In germline, CDR1 is LNHDA, CDR2 SQIVND (reference sequence). The CDR3 runs to 16 residues. CDR3 sequence reads: CASSKPLAGASYEQYF. The CDR3 bases are TGTGCCAGTAGTAAACCGCTAGCGGGAGCGTCCTACGAGCAGTACTTC.

The V call is TRBV20-1, the J call TRBJ1-1; D is uncertain. The germline V gene has CDR1 DFQATT and CDR2 SNEGSKA (reference sequence). The germline V and J ends were trimmed by 3 bases and 4 bases, with 12 bases remaining between them. This CDR3 comprises 13 residues. The CDR3 region is CSASGTEGTEAFF. The DNA for the CDR3 is TGCAGTGCTAGTGGTACAGAAGGCACTGAAGCTTTCTTT.

In this sample, this clone turned up a few times. The chain employs TRBV12-3 or TRBV12-4 and TRBJ1-1; possibly TRBD1 for D (5 bases). CDR3 length: 12 amino acids. Trimming took off 9 bases at V and 2 bases at J, with 10 bases between the two ends. The CDR3 DNA reads as TGTGCCAGTTTACAGGTAAACACTGAAGCTTTCTTT. Its translation is CASLQVNTEAFF.

This sequence joins TRBV5-1 and TRBJ2-1, with D unresolved. Germline V gene data show CDR1 as SGHRS and CDR2 as YFSETQ. This CDR3 region has 12 residues. V dropped 4 bases and J dropped 2 bases, with 4 bases sitting between them. The DNA of the CDR3 is TGCGCCAGCAGCGGGGCCTACAATGAGCAGTTCTTC. Translated: CASSGAYNEQFF. Together with reference TRBV5-1 and TRBJ2-1, the CDR3 gives the full variable domain: KAGVTQTPRYLIKTRGQQVTLSCSPISGHRSVSWYQQTPGQGLQFLFEYFSETQRNKGNFPGRFSGRQFSNSRSEMNVSTLELGDSALYLCASSGAYNEQFFGPGTRLTVL.

The V gene is TRBV5-1, the J gene TRBJ2-6, with 12 nucleotides matching TRBD1. The V and J ends lost 5 bases and 4 bases, in that order; junction bases with no gene match: 16. Germline assignment: CDR1 SGHRS and CDR2 YFSETQ. The CDR3 consists of 20 residues. The CDR3 loop is CASSSPMGQGAAGGANVLTF. CDR3 nucleotides: TGCGCCAGCAGTTCCCCCATGGGACAGGGGGCTGCGGGAGGGGCCAACGTCCTGACTTTC.

The chain uses TRBV7-9 and TRBJ2-1, with a tentative D call TRBD2 (6 bases). Germline CDR1 is SEHNR and CDR2 is FQNEAQ (reference sequence). The CDR3 contains 14 residues. V lost 5 bases and J lost 6, with 14 bases in between. Here the CDR3 reads CASSPQEGSNEQFF. The CDR3 nucleotides read TGTGCCAGCAGCCCACAGGAGGGGTCCAATGAGCAGTTCTTC.

The V and J genes are TRBV30 and TRBJ1-2; 11 bases are shared with TRBD1. The CDR3 spans 12 residues. CDR1 GTSNPN and CDR2 SVGIG come from the germline V gene (reference sequence). V gave up 5 bases and J gave up 8 bases; unmatched junction bases: 4. In nucleotides, the CDR3 is TGTGCCTGGGGACAGGGGGCGCGGGGCTACACCTTC. Its protein product is CAWGQGARGYTF.

V is TRBV19 and J is TRBJ1-1; D is perhaps TRBD1 (5 bases). V dropped 7 bases and J dropped 1 base, with 10 bases sitting between them. Germline values: CDR1 LNHDA, CDR2 SQIVND (reference sequence). CDR3 length: 13 amino acids. CDR3 coding DNA: TGTGCCAGTAAAGGGACGGCGAACACTGAAGCTTTCTTT. Translating gives CASKGTANTEAFF.

V is TRBV18 and J is TRBJ1-3, with a tentative D call TRBD1 (6 bases). The length of the CDR3 is 14 residues. Germline lookup yields CDR1 KGHSH and CDR2 LQKENI. V lost 5 bases, J lost 0 bases, and 8 bases lay in between. The CDR3 region has the DNA TGTGCCAGCTCAGCGGACAGCTCTGGAAACACCATATATTTT. Protein: CASSADSSGNTIYF.

This clone is a singleton in its sample. The chain carries TRBV27 and TRBJ1-6; D is ambiguous. Germline V lookup: CDR1 MNHEY, CDR2 SMNVEV (reference sequence). This CDR3 has 15 amino acids. Deletions cut 3 bases from V and 0 bases from J, with 6 bases between. This chain's CDR3 is CASSLESSYNSPLHF. DNA of the CDR3: TGTGCCAGCAGTTTGGAGAGCTCCTATAATTCACCCCTCCACTTT.

The V call is TRBV12-3 or TRBV12-4, the J call TRBJ2-2; D gene ambiguous. The ends were cut back, 1 base at V and 6 bases at J, with 6 bases in the middle. CDR3 length: 13 residues. CDR3 residues: CASSLGPPGELFF. DNA for the CDR3: TGTGCCAGCAGTTTAGGCCCCCCCGGGGAGCTGTTTTTT.

This chain joins TRBV19 and TRBJ2-2, with D uncertain. The germline gives CDR1 LNHDA, CDR2 SQIVND (reference sequence). CDR3 size: 14 residues. The V end was cut by 8 bases, the J end by 5 bases, with 15 bases between. The CDR3 protein is CASWTQFGTGELFF. CDR3 DNA: TGTGCCAGTTGGACCCAATTCGGAACCGGGGAGCTGTTTTTT.

The V and J genes are TRBV6-2 or TRBV6-3 and TRBJ1-5, with a tentative D call TRBD1 (5 bases). Germline V gene sequence: CDR1 MNHEY, CDR2 SVGEGT. V was pared by 0 bases and J by 11 bases, with 8 bases between. The CDR3 totals 12 residues. CDR3 bases: TGTGCCAGCAGTTACTCGCAGGGCGCCCAGCATTTT. It is translated as CASSYSQGAQHF.

The V and J genes are TRBV2 and TRBJ2-1; unclear D gene. Germline V CDR1 and CDR2: SNHLY, FYNNEI. Deletions cut 4 bases from V and 5 bases from J, with 3 bases between. CDR3 size: 11 residues. CDR3 nucleotides: TGTGCCAGCAGTGGGGACAATGAGCAGTTCTTC. Protein product: CASSGDNEQFF.

DNA of the CDR3: TGTGCCAGCAGCTTGGACCCCTCGAGGATAAACTATGGCTACACCTTC. This translates into CASSLDPSRINYGYTF. The gene calls are TRBV5-5 and TRBJ1-2, with D uncertain. The CDR3 totals 16 residues. Trimming took off 0 bases at V and 2 bases at J, with 14 bases between the two ends. CDR1 and CDR2 (germline): SGHKS, YYEKEE (reference sequence).

The chain's CDR3 is CASSPRDRGVNTEAFF. CDR3 nucleotide sequence: TGTGCCAGCAGTCCCCGGGACAGGGGGGTGAACACTGAAGCTTTCTTT. The rearrangement uses TRBV6-2 or TRBV6-3 and TRBJ1-1, with 11 positions matching TRBD1. V trimming: 5 bases; J trimming: 0 bases; junction bases outside the gene matches: 5. The CDR3 contains 16 residues. The germline gives CDR1 MNHEY, CDR2 SVGEGT.